These T cell receptor beta chains were read from a single sample in a study of response to subunit inactivated influenza vaccine. A single record per CDR3 protein comes from TCRdb applying MiXCR to the RT-PCR reads. The table lists more than 700,000 distinct CDR3 sequences, 21% of them singletons, with roughly a tenth in the top ten. Sequencing used PBMCs from blood, obtained about 5 days after vaccination. The receptors derive from a man over 45 who received an inactivated influenza vaccine. The CDR3 runs from the conserved cysteine through the conserved F or W. D genes are given only for firm matches. Expanded clones are given a class, and other clones once, few, many or no size at all.

NA	TRBV5-1	NA	TRBJ2-1	TGCGCCAGCAGCTTAGGAGACAAGACCAATGAGCAGTTCTTC	CASSLGDKTNEQFF
NA	TRBV5-4	NA	TRBJ2-1	TGTGCCAGCAGCTTGATTACAGCCGGTTACAATGAGCAGTTCTTC	CASSLITAGYNEQFF
NA	TRBV5-1	NA	TRBJ2-7	TGCGCCAGCAGCTTGAGCCCCAGCGGGTCCGAGCAGTACTTC	CASSLSPSGSEQYF
few	TRBV12-3/TRBV12-4	TRBD2	TRBJ2-1	TGTGCCAGCAGGTATAGCGGGGGCCCGTACAATGAGCAGTTCTTC	CASRYSGGPYNEQFF
NA	TRBV4-1	NA	TRBJ2-7	TGCGCCAGCAGCCAAGATTGGGCCCCCGGGGGAATGAACGAGCAGTACTTC	CASSQDWAPGGMNEQYF
NA	TRBV20-1	NA	TRBJ1-6	TGCAGTGCTAGAGACGGCAGTGGACCAAGAAATTCACCCCTCCACTTT	CSARDGSGPRNSPLHF
NA	TRBV10-3	TRBD1	TRBJ1-2	TGTGCCATCACCCGGGACAGGGAAGATGGCTACACCTTC	CAITRDREDGYTF
many	TRBV12-3/TRBV12-4	NA	TRBJ2-2	TGTGCCAGCAGTGACCGAACAGGGAACACCGGGGAGCTGTTTTTT	CASSDRTGNTGELFF
NA	TRBV7-8	NA	TRBJ2-1	TGTGCCAGCAGGACTGGGCGGAACGGGTACAATGAGCAGTTCTTC	CASRTGRNGYNEQFF
few	TRBV4-3	NA	TRBJ2-1	TGCGCCAGCAGCCAAAATGAGGGGCTCGTGGATGAGCAGTTCTTC	CASSQNEGLVDEQFF
few	TRBV29-1	NA	TRBJ2-5	TGCAGCGCCAGGTACCAAGAGACCCAGTACTTC	CSARYQETQYF
NA	TRBV2	TRBD1	TRBJ1-2	TGTGCCAGCAGACTCCGGGACAGAAACTATGGCTACACCTTC	CASRLRDRNYGYTF
NA	TRBV6-2/TRBV6-3	NA	TRBJ2-1	TGTGCCAGCAGTTTTACTACCCGGGAGGACAGGACGAATGAGCAGTTCTTC	CASSFTTREDRTNEQFF
few	TRBV15	TRBD1	TRBJ2-7	TGTGCCACCAGCAGAATGATTGGGACAGAGGCTTTTGGTGGCTACGAGCAGTACTTC	CATSRMIGTEAFGGYEQYF
once	TRBV15	TRBD1	TRBJ2-5	TGTGCCACCAGCAGAGGGGGACAGGGTTATGAGACCCAGTACTTC	CATSRGGQGYETQYF
many	TRBV29-1	TRBD1	TRBJ2-1	TGCAGCGTTGCAGAGACAGGGGGCCTCGATGAGCAGTTCTTC	CSVAETGGLDEQFF
many	TRBV7-2	TRBD2	TRBJ2-3	TGTGCCAGCAGTTTCCCGCAGCGGGATGGCACAGATACGCAGTATTTT	CASSFPQRDGTDTQYF
NA	TRBV14	NA	TRBJ2-7	TGTGCCAGCAGCCAAGATCGGTACGGGGCCTACGAGCAGTACTTC	CASSQDRYGAYEQYF
few	TRBV12-3/TRBV12-4	TRBD2	TRBJ2-1	TGTGCCAGCCAACCCGTAGCGGGGAATGAGCAGTTCTTC	CASQPVAGNEQFF
NA	TRBV5-1	NA	TRBJ2-7	TGCGCCAGCAGCTTGGGGCAAACCAACGAGCAGTACTTC	CASSLGQTNEQYF
NA	TRBV29-1	NA	TRBJ2-3	TGCAGCGTTTGTCCGCAATCCACAGATACGCAGTATTTT	CSVCPQSTDTQYF
few	TRBV6-5	NA	TRBJ1-1	TGTGCCAGCAGTTACTCGGCAGGGCTGAACACTGAAGCTTTCTTT	CASSYSAGLNTEAFF
once	TRBV6-5	TRBD2	TRBJ2-7	TGTGCCACTGGGGAGGGGGAGCAGTACTTC	CATGEGEQYF
few	TRBV10-3	NA	TRBJ1-3	TGTGCCATCAGTGCTCCAGGAAACACCATATATTTT	CAISAPGNTIYF
few	TRBV12-3/TRBV12-4	TRBD1	TRBJ2-7	TGTGCCAGCAGTTTTGCCGAGGGGGCGGCCTACGAGCAGTACTTC	CASSFAEGAAYEQYF
NA	TRBV20-1	NA	TRBJ2-5	TGCAGTGCTAGCCGGGGAGACCAAGAGACCCAGTACTTC	CSASRGDQETQYF
few	TRBV5-5	NA	TRBJ2-1	TGTGCCAGCAGCTTGTCGCCGGGGGAGGACTACAATGAGCAGTTCTTC	CASSLSPGEDYNEQFF